This T cell receptor beta chain was obtained from a study of cytomegalovirus exposure and HLA in healthy donors (dated by TCRdb to 2015 to 2018). Notes on the research overall: In an earlier analysis of fewer than 750 of the donors, roughly 300 Gb of sequence data and approximately 100 million unique TCR beta sequences from roughly 190 million T cells were reported. An early release covering roughly 600 HLA-typed donors comprised about 320 gigabases of sequencing data and tens of millions of unique TCR sequences. Of the 300 to 450 genotyped donors, approximately 80% fell in the genetic ancestry cluster associated with self-reported Caucasian donors. The study was designed to test whether signatures of past pathogen exposure could be identified by cataloging public T cell receptors. The T cell repertoires of 666 subjects were profiled by immunosequencing and related to cytomegalovirus serostatus. A separate validation cohort of approximately 130 different subjects was used in addition to the roughly 720-subject first cohort. The study combined high-throughput TCR immunosequencing, statistical association of individual TCRs with disease status, and machine learning to predict cytomegalovirus infection status. To study patterns of TCR occurrence, a later analysis re-analyzed previously published TCR beta repertoires from 600 to 750 donors and added high-resolution HLA genotyping. Rather than drawing on any new phenotypic data, the later analysis identified candidate immune exposures from TCR beta sequences and the way those sequences occurred across donors. In an earlier analysis of more than 550 of the donors, high-throughput TCR beta sequencing was used to judge whether each TCR beta V gene segment behaved as functional or pseudogenic. Donor age, sex, ethnicity and CMV serostatus were compiled alongside the repertoire data. A later genetic analysis used genome-wide SNP genotypes for about three fifths of the 666 donors, treating that subset as a discovery cohort. All discovery cohort repertoires had been generated using a single sequencing platform. HLA typing included class I and class II loci at four-digit resolution. The number of typed donors differed by locus: roughly 620-630 for A, B, C, DRB1 and DQB1; approximately 520 for DQA1; 600 to 610 for DPA1; and roughly 490 for DPB1. Four to six DR-DQ haplotypes were handled as single units for association and clustering, since linkage in the cohort was strong. Among around 400 genotyped donors of the cohort, an average of approximately 240,000 unique TCR beta nucleotide sequences was sequenced per donor, of which about 18% were non-productive.

The library was built by means of the immunoSEQ multiplex PCR assay. A mixture of 60 forward primers for TCR Vbeta segments and 13 reverse primers for TCR Jbeta segments was used in the multiplex PCR. The CDR3 region of rearranged TCR beta genes was amplified from genomic DNA with a multiplex PCR assay. Amplified TCR beta libraries were sequenced as 87-base-pair reads on the Illumina HiSeq System. Per the authors' processing: In a later analysis, tens of millions of unique TCR beta chains were counted across the 650 to 700 repertoires, and approximately 11 million of these chains were shared by at least two donors. Raw reads were error-corrected and collapsed into unique sequences by a nearest-neighbor algorithm in which closely related sequences were merged to remove PCR and sequencing errors. CDR3 sequences were aligned to IMGT reference sequences to assign V, D and J gene segments. For a sequence to be retained, a match of at least six nucleotides was required to both a V gene segment and a J gene segment. Rearrangements were classified as productive when the CDR3 lacked stop codons and remained in frame with V and J, and all other rearrangements were classified as non-productive. Following IMGT convention, CDR3 was defined as the stretch from the second conserved V-encoded cysteine up to the conserved J-encoded phenylalanine. The earlier analysis of about 610 of the donors excluded any sequence lacking an unambiguous match to a single V gene segment. An earlier analysis of 587 of the donors classified V segments as functional when productive rearrangements were above 56.7% and as segregating when the standard deviation between donors was above 5%. A statistical classification framework was built to diagnose cytomegalovirus status from the catalog of TCR beta chain sequences. In a later analysis, V and J genes were assigned by comparing TCR nucleotide sequences against IMGT/GENE-DB human TR gene sequences. Using the TCRdist pipeline, a later analysis assigned CDR3 sequences along with most-parsimonious VDJ recombination scenarios. In a later analysis, each TCR beta chain was defined by its CDR3 amino acid sequence together with its V-gene family, and reads without a unique V-gene family were excluded. As a way to deal with suspected cross-contamination and a sequencing artifact, a later analysis dropped 450 to 700 nucleotide sequences that were highly shared and had low generation probability. For each public chain, a later analysis derived a clonal expansion index from normalized ranks of inferred template counts within each repertoire. A later analysis computed generation probabilities with a VDJ recombination model fitted to out-of-frame rearrangements, and checked the results against IGoR. In a later analysis, hypergeometric tests were used to score TCR-TCR, TCR-HLA and TCR-CMV co-occurrence, with a repertoire-size bias correction applied to TCR pairs. False discovery rates were estimated in a later analysis by permuting HLA or CMV assignments 20 times. In a later analysis, co-occurring TCRs were grouped with DBSCAN, and TCRdist sequence similarity was added when clustering was performed within HLA-allele-positive subsets. Co-occurrence clustering excluded repertoires with fewer than 30,000 or more than 120,000 public chains, plus five with anomalous nucleotide sharing. TCRdb's version of the immuneACCESS table is confined to in-frame rearrangements and falls short of the full clone set. An unresolved V gene accounts for under half of the shortfall where checked; the remainder is of unknown origin. V and J calls and clone size are given by that table; D and trimming were obtained from the DNA. The sample table lists approximately 250,000 clones, approximately 81% of them with a count of one. The ten biggest clones cover 0.24% of the sample.

In total, 630 or so healthy bone marrow donors made up the cohort. All cohort members were sampled while nominally healthy, although unrecorded immune exposures were likely present. The donor tested CMV seronegative, placing the donor among the 350 to 400 seronegative members of the cohort. Each donor provided a peripheral blood sample, and peripheral blood mononuclear cells were used for TCR beta sequencing. The Qiagen DNeasy Blood Extraction Kit was used to extract genomic DNA from the blood cell samples. Remarks on this clone: Its antigen specificity is not known. No base quality values were provided; no much bigger clone lies one nucleotide off.

Study-level results and caveats: Because HLA typing was missing for some donors at each locus, association tests included only the typed subset. A later analysis found that HLA-associated TCR beta chains were more clonally expanded and had lower generation probabilities than equally common non-associated chains. In a later analysis, several top co-occurrence clusters were reported to appear linked to parvovirus B19, influenza, CMV and Epstein-Barr virus. A further reported finding was that TCR beta sequences accurately predicted the HLA-A and HLA-B alleles for most subjects in the first cohort. It was suggested by the authors that the approach could potentially be generalized to other disease states and immunological phenotypes. In a later analysis, some 17,000 TCR beta sequences were associated with specific HLA alleles at a false discovery rate of 0.05. In both the original and validation cohorts, the classifier was reported to diagnose cytomegalovirus status with high specificity and sensitivity. Most TCR sequences were observed very rarely across donors, whereas some public TCRs were present in many individuals. A few of the identified cytomegalovirus-associated TCR beta chains were confirmed in vitro to be specific for cytomegalovirus antigens. In a later genetic analysis, fewer N-insertions in productive TCRs were reported among donors in an Asian-associated ancestry cluster than the approximately 710-donor mean. The study listed 150 to 200 TCR beta chains as associated with cytomegalovirus. Assigning TCR associations to individual alleles was difficult when HLA alleles, especially DR and DQ, strongly co-occurred. In a later analysis, most CMV-associated TCR beta chains were found to appear HLA-restricted, with HLA associations seemingly driven largely by CMV exposure. In a later genetic analysis, a missense DCLRE1C variant was associated with V-gene and J-gene trimming of TCR beta chains, and the association was replicated in an independent cohort. About 17 rarely observed V segments, including chromosome 9 orphons, were excluded from the earlier analysis of a few hundred of the donors because counts were too low. The only immune exposure information available for the cohort was CMV serostatus. The cohort was sequenced for TCR beta chains only, and without alpha or paired-chain data the features that could be detected were limited. Linkage disequilibrium might explain the correlated functional status among segregating V segments, but an unknown experimental factor could not be excluded. A later analysis found that TCR association rates varied across HLA loci, with DRB1 alleles showing the most associated TCRs and HLA-C alleles the fewest. In an earlier analysis of approximately 590 of the donors, most TCR beta V segments appeared in productive rearrangements about 87% or about 30% of the time, broadly matching IMGT annotations. The presence/absence analyses assumed that sequencing depth was roughly uniform across donors, and that assumption may not be true. A cluster of highly shared sequence variants was judged likely to represent a technical artifact of the sequencing pipeline.

The sequenced sample was PBMCs. The receptor was isolated from a girl aged 2-15 years in good health and CMV-seronegative.

The CDR3 is CASSIDHNQPQHF. The DNA sequence is given as TGTGCCAGTAGTATAGATCACAATCAGCCCCAGCATTTT. Recombination linked TRBV19 to TRBJ1-5, with the D segment identity uncertain. Spanning cysteine to phenylalanine, the CDR3 consists of 13 amino acids. Only CDR3 DNA remains: 39 bases, in frame from the first base. CDR1 LNHDA and CDR2 SQIVND are derived from the germline V gene (reference sequence). Deletion took 0 bases off V and 3 bases off J, with a span of 3 bases between the germline ends.